This TCR beta chain was observed in a study of blood T cell repertoires in COVID-19. Study overall: Specimens from acute and convalescent COVID-19 originated in the United States, Italy and Spain.

V was pared by 0 bases and J by 6 bases, with 21 bases between. The length of the CDR3 is 16 residues. Germline loops: CDR1 GTSNPN, CDR2 SVGIG (reference sequence). Assay: immunoSEQ multiplex PCR; the TCRdb copy retains only in-frame clones and omits some. This sample has roughly 120,000 clones, with roughly nine tenths found just once. Patients of the Seattle cohort, enrolled during active infection, were followed longitudinally. This receptor was identified in a man between 60 and 75 years old with COVID-19, enrolled during active disease. V is TRBV30 and J is TRBJ2-7, with D possibly TRBD1 on 5 matching bases. Specimen: peripheral blood. CDR3 sequence reads: CAWSVLLPQDRGEQYF. The CDR3 DNA reads as TGTGCCTGGAGTGTACTACTGCCGCAAGACAGAGGCGAGCAGTACTTC. Full variable domain (remainder filled in from reference TRBV30 and TRBJ2-7): SQTIHQWPATLVQPVGSPLSLECTVEGTSNPNLYWYRQAAGRGLQLLFYSVGIGQISSEVPQNLSASRPQDRQFILSSKKLLLSDSGFYLCAWSVLLPQDRGEQYFGPGTRLTVT.